This TCR beta chain was observed in a study of blood T cell repertoires in COVID-19. Methods used by the authors: Reference gene primers were amplified, and this amplification served to estimate nucleated cell counts. Only in-frame clones appear in the TCRdb table, and some are missing; sequencing was by immunoSEQ multiplex PCR. V and J calls and clone size come straight from that table; D and trimming were deduced from the DNA. The sample lists 300,000 or so clones, 90% seen once, with approximately 4% in the top ten. This TCR derives from a woman aged 40 to 50 with acute or convalescent COVID-19. Material: peripheral blood.

The CDR3 spells CASSLRRQGQEKLFF. The DNA for the CDR3 is TGTGCCAGCAGCCTCCGGCGGCAGGGGCAGGAAAAACTGTTTTTT. The chain links TRBV2 to TRBJ1-4; possibly TRBD1 for D (6 bases). Trimming cost V 6 bases and J 8 bases, with 19 bases left between them. CDR1 and CDR2 (germline): SNHLY, FYNNEI. The CDR3 is 15 amino acids.